Below are 25 T cell receptor beta chains sequenced from a single sample in a study of OX40 agonist ivuxolimab in advanced cancers. Assay: immunoSEQ multiplex PCR; the TCRdb copy retains only in-frame clones and omits some. This table holds about 53,000 clones, about 88% found once. This sample comprised CD4+ or CD8+ T cells sorted from blood, obtained in a trial of the OX40 agonist ivuxolimab. Source of these receptors: an adult with an advanced solid tumor such as melanoma, head and neck, liver or kidney cancer.

The chain couples TRBV10-3 to TRBJ1-1, with D maybe TRBD1 (5 bases). The CDR3 is 14 residues long. Germline values: CDR1 ENHRY, CDR2 SYGVKD. Trimming removed 7 bases from V and 4 bases from J, with 16 bases in between. DNA of the CDR3: TGTGCCATCAAGGGGTTTAACGCTGGCACTGAAGCTTTCTTT. Its protein is CAIKGFNAGTEAFF.

The chain links TRBV28 to TRBJ2-5, with D hard to call. Germline assignment: CDR1 MDHEN and CDR2 SYDVKM. The CDR3 is 12 amino acids. V was cut by 4 bases and J by 5 bases, with 8 bases left in between. The chain's CDR3 is CASSYVVETQYF. For the CDR3, the DNA is TGTGCCAGCAGTTATGTAGTGGAGACCCAGTACTTC.

J is TRBJ2-1 and V is TRBV6-6, with 11 bases aligning to TRBD1. The CDR3 is 16 residues long. J was trimmed by 10 bases and V by 6 bases; bases with no gene match: 14. The germline gives CDR1 MNHNY, CDR2 SVGAGI (reference sequence). The DNA of the CDR3 is TGTGCCAGCAGCTCCGAGCGGGACAGGGGGTTCTGGGAGCAGTTCTTC. Encoded protein: CASSSERDRGFWEQFF.

The V gene is TRBV7-2, the J gene TRBJ2-3; D is possibly TRBD1 or TRBD2 (5 bases each). Germline CDR1 is SGHTA and CDR2 is FQGNSA. The CDR3 consists of 16 residues. Between the trimmed V and J ends, which lost 0 bases and 1 base, there was a span of 11 bases. This CDR3 reads CASSLARGRGTDTQYF. The CDR3 nucleotides are TGTGCCAGCAGCTTAGCCCGGGGACGGGGCACAGATACGCAGTATTTT. The variable domain in full, completed from reference TRBV7-2 and TRBJ2-3, reads GAGVSQSPSNKVTEKGKDVELRCDPISGHTALYWYRQSLGQGLEFLIYFQGNSAPDKSGLPSDRFSAERTGGSVSTLTIQRTQQEDSAVYLCASSLARGRGTDTQYFGPGTRLTVL.

The genes are TRBV4-1 and TRBJ2-7, with 8 bases that match TRBD1. V lost 0 bases to trimming and J lost 3 bases; unmatched junction nucleotides: 4. This CDR3 contains 15 residues. CDR1 and CDR2 (germline): MGHRA, YSYEKL. Here the CDR3 reads CASSQDGTGDYEQYF. The CDR3 DNA reads TGCGCCAGCAGCCAAGATGGGACAGGAGACTACGAGCAGTACTTC.

This clone was observed a handful of times. V is TRBV30 and J is TRBJ2-7; 8 nucleotides agree with TRBD1. Germline V gene lookup returns CDR1 GTSNPN and CDR2 SVGIG (reference sequence). The CDR3 extends over 14 amino acids. V lost 7 bases and J lost 3; bases outside the gene matches: 11. The CDR3 nucleotides read TGTGCCTTGCAGCGAGGGACAGGAGACTACGAGCAGTACTTC. Translating it yields CALQRGTGDYEQYF.

The chain couples TRBV30 to TRBJ1-1; TRBD1 is a possible D gene (6 bases). This CDR3 is built from 15 residues. CDR1 is GTSNPN, CDR2 SVGIG, per germline (reference sequence). V was clipped by 0 bases and J by 4 bases, with 15 bases between them. CDR3 protein: CAWSVSGGLSTEAFF. CDR3 DNA sequence: TGTGCCTGGAGTGTATCCGGGGGGCTCAGCACTGAAGCTTTCTTT.

The J gene is TRBJ1-5, the V gene TRBV2, with D possibly TRBD1 on 6 matching bases. Trimming cost V 6 bases and J 2 bases, with 17 bases left between them. The CDR3 length is 16 residues. Germline-derived CDR1 and CDR2 are SNHLY and FYNNEI. The CDR3: CASSRTRGYGNQPQHF. CDR3 in DNA: TGTGCCAGCAGCAGAACCAGGGGATACGGCAATCAGCCCCAGCATTTT.

The chain carries TRBV18 and TRBJ2-7; D is uncertain. The V gene's germline CDR1 is KGHSH and CDR2 LQKENI. Deletions cut 2 bases from V and 3 bases from J, with 11 bases between. This CDR3 spans 14 amino acids. CDR3 loop: CASSPGSVLYEQYF. The CDR3 DNA follows: TGTGCCAGCTCACCAGGTTCGGTGCTCTACGAGCAGTACTTC.

This clone was picked up one time. V is TRBV6-5 and J is TRBJ1-2, with D unclear. CDR1 is MNHEY and CDR2 is SVGAGI in the germline V gene. This CDR3 spans 15 amino acids. V was trimmed by 5 bases and J by 3 bases, leaving 16 bases between them. The CDR3 bases are TGTGCCAGCAGTCGAGGGAGGGAATTGGACTATGGCTACACCTTC. Protein: CASSRGRELDYGYTF.

CDR3 protein: CASSALTGQGVEETQYF. As DNA, the CDR3 is TGTGCCAGCTCAGCCCTCACCGGACAGGGGGTCGAGGAGACCCAGTACTTC. The J gene is TRBJ2-5, the V gene TRBV7-9; 10 bases agree with TRBD1. J was trimmed by 5 bases and V by 8 bases; bases with no gene match: 17. This CDR3 has 17 amino acids. The germline CDR1 and CDR2 sequences are SEHNR and FQNEAQ (reference sequence).

The chain carries TRBV5-1 and TRBJ2-1, with TRBD2 as a possible D gene (5 bases). From germline, CDR1 is SGHRS and CDR2 YFSETQ. The CDR3 is 16 residues long. The V gene lost 3 bases and the J gene lost 8 bases, with 21 bases spanning the gap. CDR3 nucleotide sequence: TGCGCCAGCAGCTCCTCACGGTTTGATAACGGGGATGAGCAGTTCTTC. Its translation is CASSSSRFDNGDEQFF.

The CDR3 DNA reads as TGTGCCAGCAGCTTGCCGGAGTTGGGCGGGAGGGCCCTCTACAATGAGCAGTTCTTC. It translates to CASSLPELGGRALYNEQFF. The rearrangement joins TRBV5-6 to TRBJ2-1; 9 positions agree with TRBD2. V was pared by 1 base and J by 3 bases, with 14 bases of the junction left unmatched. CDR1 and CDR2 (germline): SGHDT, YYEEEE. This CDR3 is 19 amino acids long.

V is TRBV2 and J is TRBJ2-3; D ambiguous. The V end was cut by 3 bases, the J end by 1 base, with 11 bases between. The CDR3 totals 15 residues. The germline V gene has CDR1 SNHLY and CDR2 FYNNEI. The chain's CDR3 is CASSDGGLGTDTQYF. The CDR3 DNA reads as TGTGCCAGCAGTGATGGTGGCCTAGGCACAGATACGCAGTATTTT.

V usage is TRBV6-5 and J usage is TRBJ2-1; D unclear. This CDR3 region has 14 residues. Looked up from germline, CDR1 is MNHEY and CDR2 is SVGAGI. The germline V and J ends were trimmed by 5 bases and 0 bases, with 8 bases remaining between them. In nucleotides, the CDR3 is TGTGCCAGCAGTGACCCCACCTCCTACAATGAGCAGTTCTTC. Translated: CASSDPTSYNEQFF.

This clone has only a few counts. Here the CDR3 reads CAWSGTRARGGEAFF. In DNA, the CDR3 is TGTGCCTGGAGTGGGACCAGGGCCCGGGGAGGGGAAGCTTTCTTT. The chain joins TRBV30 to TRBJ1-1; D perhaps matches TRBD1 (5 bases). CDR3 size: 15 residues. V dropped 1 base and J dropped 8 bases, with 20 bases sitting between them. Germline CDR1 is GTSNPN and CDR2 is SVGIG (reference sequence).

This clone is a singleton in its sample. The chain uses TRBV6-5 and TRBJ2-7; D tentatively reads TRBD1 or TRBD2 (6 bases each). The germline V gene has CDR1 MNHEY and CDR2 SVGAGI. Trimming cost V 0 bases and J 2 bases, with 11 bases left between them. This CDR3 region has 15 residues. DNA of the CDR3: TGTGCCAGCAGTTACTCAACAGGGAGGCCCTACGAGCAGTACTTC. This encodes CASSYSTGRPYEQYF.

This rearrangement joins TRBV2 to TRBJ2-7, with a weak D call TRBD1 (6 bases). Trimming shortened V by 2 bases and J by 2 bases, and 13 bases separated the two germline ends. The CDR3 length is 15 residues. Germline values: CDR1 SNHLY, CDR2 FYNNEI. This CDR3 reads CASSEYGGSTYEQYF. The CDR3 region has the DNA TGTGCCAGCAGTGAATATGGGGGCAGTACCTACGAGCAGTACTTC.

The gene calls are TRBV7-9 and TRBJ1-1; D uncertain. CDR1 and CDR2 from the germline V gene are SEHNR and FQNEAQ (reference sequence). The CDR3 loop spans 13 amino acids. The ends were cut back, 7 bases at V and 7 bases at J, with 16 bases in the middle. The CDR3 sequence: CASTSSSVGEAFF. In nucleotides, the CDR3 is TGTGCCAGCACCTCCTCTTCGGTCGGTGAAGCTTTCTTT.

V and J are TRBV6-6 and TRBJ1-1; 7 bases match TRBD1. The CDR3 totals 12 residues. The germline gives CDR1 MNHNY, CDR2 SVGAGI (reference sequence). V was clipped by 5 bases and J by 5 bases; unmatched bases: 2. The CDR3 loop reads CASSRRGTEAFF. The CDR3 DNA reads as TGTGCCAGCAGTCGCAGGGGGACTGAAGCTTTCTTT.

The chain combines TRBV6-5 with TRBJ2-2; D remains ambiguous. V lost 5 bases to trimming and J lost 5 bases, with 12 bases between them. This CDR3 spans 14 amino acids. Germline values: CDR1 MNHEY, CDR2 SVGAGI. The CDR3, as DNA: TGTGCCAGCAGTGAAGTGGCTGAAACCGGGGAGCTGTTTTTT. It codes for CASSEVAETGELFF.

V usage is TRBV11-3 and J usage is TRBJ2-2; D is unclear. V was trimmed by 1 base and J by 3 bases, leaving 9 bases between them. This CDR3 has 15 residues. Germline CDR1 reads SGHNT; CDR2 reads YENEEA. In nucleotides, the CDR3 is TGTGCCAGCAGCTTAGGTCCCCCAGACACCGGGGAGCTGTTTTTT. Encoded protein: CASSLGPPDTGELFF.

CDR3 nucleotides: TGTGCCAGCGGAGGGCGGTCCCTCCGCGGCGAGCAGTACTTC. Translating it yields CASGGRSLRGEQYF. The chain has TRBV2 and TRBJ2-7; a possible D gene is TRBD2 (6 bases). Trimming cost V 8 bases and J 6 bases, with 20 bases left between them. Per germline, CDR1 SNHLY and CDR2 FYNNEI. CDR3 length equals 14 residues.

The CDR3 sequence: CASSPGQAFSYEQYF. The CDR3 nucleotides are TGTGCCAGCAGCCCGGGACAGGCTTTCTCCTACGAGCAGTACTTC. The chain combines TRBV21-1 with TRBJ2-7; the table calls TRBD1, which could not be checked here. TRBV21-1 is reported as a pseudogene. This CDR3 has 15 amino acids.

This chain joins TRBV15 and TRBJ2-1; 7 nucleotides align to TRBD1. The junction had 12 bases not matched to a gene; V was cut back by 1 base and J by 3 bases. Per germline, CDR1 LNHNV and CDR2 YYDKDF (reference sequence). The CDR3 runs to 18 residues. The CDR3 spells CATSRAPNRDRYYNEQFF. The CDR3 region has the DNA TGTGCCACCAGCAGAGCCCCCAACCGGGACAGATACTACAATGAGCAGTTCTTC.